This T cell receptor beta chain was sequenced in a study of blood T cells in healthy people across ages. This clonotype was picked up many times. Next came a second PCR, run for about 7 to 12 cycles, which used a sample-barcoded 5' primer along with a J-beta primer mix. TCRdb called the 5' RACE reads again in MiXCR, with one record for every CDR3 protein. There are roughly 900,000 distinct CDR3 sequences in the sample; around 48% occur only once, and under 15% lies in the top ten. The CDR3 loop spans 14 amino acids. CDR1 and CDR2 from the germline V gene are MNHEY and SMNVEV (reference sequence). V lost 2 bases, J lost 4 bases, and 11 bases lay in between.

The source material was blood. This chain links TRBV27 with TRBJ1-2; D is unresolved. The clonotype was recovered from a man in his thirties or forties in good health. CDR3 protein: CASSLGPGAYGYTF. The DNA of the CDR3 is TGTGCCAGCAGTTTAGGCCCAGGAGCCTATGGCTACACCTTC.